The sequence of this T cell receptor (beta chain) was determined in a study of cytomegalovirus exposure and HLA in healthy donors (dated by TCRdb to between 2016 and 2019). About the full investigation: An earlier analysis of about 560 of the donors reported 276 Gb of sequence data and 95 million to 120 million unique TCR beta sequences obtained from about 200 million T cells. Among some 400 genotyped donors of the cohort, an average of roughly 240,000 unique TCR beta nucleotide sequences were sequenced per donor, roughly 20% of them non-productive. Among the approximately 400 genotyped donors, approximately 77% belonged to the genetic ancestry cluster associated with self-reported Caucasian donors. A later genetic analysis took genome-wide SNP genotypes for about 65% of the roughly 670 donors and used that subset as a discovery cohort. The aim of the study was to test whether cataloging public T cell receptors could identify signatures of past pathogen exposure. Roughly 5 DR-DQ haplotypes were handled as single units for association and clustering because linkage in the cohort was strong. Rather than drawing on any new phenotypic data, the later analysis identified candidate immune exposures from TCR beta sequences and the way those sequences occurred across donors. HLA typing covered class I and class II loci at four-digit resolution. An earlier analysis of about 600 of the donors used high-throughput TCR beta sequencing to judge whether each TCR beta V gene segment behaved as functional or pseudogenic. Typing coverage differed by locus: A, B, C, DRB1 and DQB1 were typed in roughly 620-630 donors, DQA1 in 500 to 550, DPA1 in some 610, and DPB1 in 472. A later analysis re-examined previously published TCR beta repertoires from over 500 donors and added high-resolution HLA genotyping to investigate patterns of TCR occurrence. Along with the approximately 670-subject first cohort, a separate validation cohort of over a hundred different subjects was used. Alongside the repertoire data, information on donor age, sex, ethnicity and CMV serostatus was compiled. To predict cytomegalovirus infection status, the study brought together high-throughput TCR immunosequencing, statistical association of individual TCRs with disease status, and machine learning. The T cell repertoires of several hundred subjects were profiled by immunosequencing and related to cytomegalovirus serostatus. All discovery cohort repertoires had been generated on a single sequencing platform. Approximately 300 gigabases of sequencing data and 75 million to 85 million unique TCR sequences made up an early release that covered some 640 HLA-typed donors. Findings and caveats that apply to the study as a whole: A further reported finding was that TCR beta sequences accurately predicted the HLA-A and HLA-B alleles for most subjects in the first cohort. According to the authors, the approach could potentially be generalized to other disease states and immunological phenotypes. A later analysis reported that several top co-occurrence clusters appeared linked to parvovirus B19, influenza, CMV and Epstein-Barr virus. In both the original and validation cohorts, the classifier was reported to diagnose cytomegalovirus status with high specificity and sensitivity. The study listed 164 TCR beta chains as associated with cytomegalovirus. In a later analysis, more than 15,000 TCR beta sequences were associated with specific HLA alleles at a false discovery rate of 0.05. In this cohort, only TCR beta chains were sequenced, and detectable features were limited by the absence of alpha or paired-chain data. Correlated functional status among segregating V segments might reflect linkage disequilibrium, but an unknown experimental factor could not be ruled out. HLA typing was unavailable for some donors at each locus, so association tests used only the typed subset. Immune exposure information for the cohort was limited to CMV serostatus. In a later genetic analysis, fewer N-insertions in productive TCRs were reported among donors in an Asian-associated ancestry cluster than the 666-donor mean. Strong co-occurrence of HLA alleles, especially DR and DQ, made assigning TCR associations to individual alleles difficult. Some IMGT-functional V segments, including TRBV6-2 and TRBV6-3, could not be told apart with the 87-base-pair reads, so those segments were excluded. A cluster of highly shared sequence variants was judged likely to represent a technical artifact of the sequencing pipeline. In a later analysis, TCR association rates were found to vary across HLA loci, with the most associated TCRs seen for DRB1 alleles and the fewest for HLA-C alleles. Roughly uniform sequencing depth across donors was assumed in presence/absence analyses, although this assumption may not hold. In a later analysis, most CMV-associated TCR beta chains were found to appear HLA-restricted, with HLA associations seemingly driven largely by CMV exposure. The earlier analysis of approximately 590 of the donors excluded roughly 17 rarely observed V segments, including chromosome 9 orphons, because counts were too low. In vitro tests confirmed that a few of the cytomegalovirus-associated TCR beta chains recognize cytomegalovirus antigens. A later analysis found that HLA-associated TCR beta chains were more clonally expanded and had lower generation probabilities than equally common non-associated chains. An association between a missense DCLRE1C variant and V-gene and J-gene trimming of TCR beta chains was found in a later genetic analysis and replicated in an independent cohort. While some public TCRs were present in many individuals, most TCR sequences turned up only very rarely across donors. Broadly in line with IMGT annotations, most TCR beta V segments showed up in productive rearrangements about 87% or about 30% of the time in an earlier analysis of several hundred of the donors.

Libraries came from the immunoSEQ multiplex PCR assay. For the multiplex PCR, a mixture combining 60 forward primers for TCR Vbeta segments and 13 reverse primers for TCR Jbeta segments was used. Amplification of the CDR3 region of rearranged TCR beta genes was performed with a multiplex PCR assay on genomic DNA. The Illumina HiSeq System was used to sequence the amplified TCR beta libraries as 87-base-pair reads. Per the source publication's procedure: Across the 700 or so repertoires, a later analysis counted approximately 83 million unique TCR beta chains, around 11 million of which were shared by at least two donors. Raw reads were error-corrected and collapsed into unique sequences by a nearest-neighbor algorithm in which closely related sequences were merged to remove PCR and sequencing errors. V, D and J gene segments were assigned by aligning CDR3 sequences to IMGT reference sequences. For a sequence to be retained, a match of at least six nucleotides was required to both a V gene segment and a J gene segment. A rearrangement was called productive if the CDR3 had no stop codons and remained in frame with V and J, and every other rearrangement was called non-productive. CDR3 was defined by IMGT convention, running from the second conserved V-encoded cysteine to the conserved J-encoded phenylalanine. In an earlier analysis of more than 550 of the donors, sequences lacking an unambiguous match to a single V gene segment were excluded. In an earlier analysis of about 590 of the donors, a V segment was called functional when productive rearrangements were above 56.7%, and segregating when the standard deviation between donors exceeded 5%. A statistical classification framework was built to diagnose cytomegalovirus status from the catalog of TCR beta chain sequences. In a later analysis, TCR nucleotide sequences were compared against IMGT/GENE-DB human TR gene sequences so that V and J genes could be assigned. In a later analysis, CDR3 sequences and most-parsimonious VDJ recombination scenarios were assigned using the TCRdist pipeline. In a later analysis, each TCR beta chain was defined by its CDR3 amino acid sequence together with its V-gene family, and reads without a unique V-gene family were excluded. To address suspected cross-contamination and a sequencing artifact, a later analysis removed 550 to 750 highly shared, low-generation-probability nucleotide sequences. In a later analysis, a clonal expansion index was calculated for each public chain from normalized within-repertoire ranks of inferred template counts. A later analysis computed generation probabilities with a VDJ recombination model fitted to out-of-frame rearrangements, and checked the results against IGoR. Hypergeometric tests were used in a later analysis to score TCR-TCR, TCR-HLA and TCR-CMV co-occurrence, with a repertoire-size bias correction applied to the TCR pairs. To estimate false discovery rates, a later analysis permuted the HLA or CMV assignments 20 times. A later analysis grouped co-occurring TCRs with DBSCAN, adding TCRdist sequence similarity when clustering within HLA-allele-positive subsets. For co-occurrence clustering, repertoires with fewer than 30,000 or more than 120,000 public chains were excluded, along with 4 to 6 repertoires with anomalous nucleotide sharing. What TCRdb holds here is the immuneACCESS table cut down to in-frame rearrangements. Part of the clones is not present; checked against another copy, under half of the missing clones reflect an unresolved V gene, and the others are unexplained. V and J calls plus clone size are reproduced from that table; the DNA served to infer D and trimming. Present in this sample are over 100,000 clones, roughly 73% of which were seen just once. 1.1% of the sample belongs to the ten largest clones.

This clone turned up a few times. The antigen it recognizes is unknown. No much larger clone is present one base from it, and per-base qualities are unavailable. The CDR1 and CDR2 encoded by the germline V gene (reference sequence) are MNHNY and SVGAGI. The CDR3, cysteine through phenylalanine, is 15 amino acids long. Just the 45-base CDR3 DNA is kept, in frame starting at base 1. V has 5 bases trimmed and J has 5 bases trimmed; junction bases matching no gene number 7. The cohort comprised some 730 healthy bone marrow donors. All cohort members were sampled while nominally healthy, although unrecorded immune exposures were likely present. The donor tested CMV seronegative and was one of the 352 seronegative cohort members. A peripheral blood sample was collected from each donor, and TCR beta sequencing was performed on peripheral blood mononuclear cells. Genomic DNA extraction from the blood cell samples was performed with the Qiagen DNeasy Blood Extraction Kit.

What was sequenced was PBMCs. The rearranged chain carries TRBV6-6 and TRBJ1-1; TRBD1 matches 11 bases in the middle. The clonotype comes from a male donor in good health and CMV-seronegative. This receptor carries the CDR3 CASSPPWDRGTEAFF. The nucleotides read TGTGCCAGCAGTCCACCCTGGGACAGGGGGACTGAAGCTTTCTTT.